This is a list of T cell receptor beta chains from one sample in a study of shared clonotypes between healthy human individuals. TCRdb keeps only in-frame clones here, not all; method: immunoSEQ multiplex PCR. The sample holds some 1.4 million clones, 96% seen once. Specimen: naive CD4+ T cells sorted from blood. Receptors originate from a man aged 25-45 years in good health. Both conserved end residues are part of each CDR3. The order of the fields is CDR3 DNA, CDR3 protein, V gene, D gene, clone size, J gene. A D gene is named only where the DNA matches it firmly. Only some rows state a clone size, as once, few, many or a class for expanded clones.

TGTGCCAGAAGAGGGCAAGAGACCCAGTACTTC CARRGQETQYF TRBV28 NA NA TRBJ2-5
TGTGCCAGCAGCTTAGATCGGGCCTCGAGCTCTGGAAACACCATATATTTT CASSLDRASSSGNTIYF TRBV7-9 NA NA TRBJ1-3
TGTGCCTGGGACCTCCGGGAAGAGACCCAGTACTTC CAWDLREETQYF TRBV30 NA NA TRBJ2-5
TGTGCCAGCAGCCCCAAAGCGGGAGGCGTCATAGAGCAGTACTTC CASSPKAGGVIEQYF TRBV5-4 TRBD2 NA TRBJ2-7
TGTGCCAGCAGTCTCGGGACAGGGGTCTACGAGCAGTACTTC CASSLGTGVYEQYF TRBV2 TRBD1 NA TRBJ2-7
TGTGCCAGCATACTAGCGGGCTACAATGAGCAGTTCTTC CASILAGYNEQFF TRBV28 TRBD2 NA TRBJ2-1
TGTGCCAGCAGCGAATCAGGGGCCCTCGCCTACGAGCAGTACTTC CASSESGALAYEQYF TRBV11-3 NA NA TRBJ2-7
TGTGCCAGCAGCGTGGGACTCGTCAATGAGCAGTTCTTC CASSVGLVNEQFF TRBV9 NA NA TRBJ2-1
TGTGCCACCTACTTTGGGCAGGGGGCTGTAGATACGCAGTATTTT CATYFGQGAVDTQYF TRBV6-1 TRBD1 NA TRBJ2-3
TGTGCCAGCAGCCAGGGCGGGACTAGCGTGCACGAGCAGTACTTC CASSQGGTSVHEQYF TRBV5-4 TRBD2 once TRBJ2-7
TGCGCCAGCAGGAGACAGGGGATCTACGAGCAGTACTTC CASRRQGIYEQYF TRBV5-1 TRBD1 NA TRBJ2-7
TGTGCCAGCAGCTTCGCCCCGGGATACCAAGAGACCCAGTACTTC CASSFAPGYQETQYF TRBV7-2 NA NA TRBJ2-5
TGTGCCATCAGTGAGTCGATGGCCAGGGGCTATGGCTACACCTTC CAISESMARGYGYTF TRBV10-3 NA NA TRBJ1-2
TGTGCCAGCAGCTTGAACAGGGGAGCCTCTGGCTACACCTTC CASSLNRGASGYTF TRBV7-8 TRBD1 NA TRBJ1-2
TGTGCCAGCAGTGATAAGTTAAGAGGGACCCAGTACTTC CASSDKLRGTQYF TRBV25-1 NA NA TRBJ2-5
TGTGCCAGCAGCAGTCGGACAGGGGGTTGGCTGAACACTGAAGCTTTCTTT CASSSRTGGWLNTEAFF TRBV7-8 TRBD1 once TRBJ1-1
TGTGCCAGCGGGAGGACCGGGGGCGGGGAGCTGTTTTTT CASGRTGGGELFF TRBV6-6 NA once TRBJ2-2
TGTGCCAGCAGCTTAGTGATAGGAGGCTACAATGAGCAGTTCTTC CASSLVIGGYNEQFF TRBV7-2 NA NA TRBJ2-1
TGTGCCAGTAGTATGCGCCCAATAGGGTCTGTCTTGGCTGAAGCTTTCTTT CASSMRPIGSVLAEAFF TRBV19 NA NA TRBJ1-1
TGTGCCAGCACTAACCCAGGCCACCAAGAGACCCAGTACTTC CASTNPGHQETQYF TRBV6-5 NA NA TRBJ2-5
TGTGCCAGCTCACCACAGACAGGGGAAACTGAAGCTTTCTTT CASSPQTGETEAFF TRBV18 TRBD1 NA TRBJ1-1
TGTGCCAGCACCTTAGCTTGGGGAACTAGCGGGAAAGGCGGTGAGCAGTTCTTC CASTLAWGTSGKGGEQFF TRBV5-6 TRBD2 NA TRBJ2-1
TGTGCCAGCAGCAGACCGGATTGGCAGGTGGAAGAGACCCAGTACTTC CASSRPDWQVEETQYF TRBV11-2 NA NA TRBJ2-5
TGCGCCAGCAGCCCGGGAGGTAGCGGCAATGAGCAGTTCTTC CASSPGGSGNEQFF TRBV5-1 TRBD2 NA TRBJ2-1
TGTGCCAGCAGCCCCGCAGGGGCAGCAGCCTACAATGAGCAGTTCTTC CASSPAGAAAYNEQFF TRBV5-6 NA once TRBJ2-1
TGTGCCAGCAGCTTGCTAGCGGTTGACGAGCAGTACTTC CASSLLAVDEQYF TRBV5-4 TRBD2 NA TRBJ2-7
TGTGCCAGTACCCTTGGCGATTCCTACAATGAGCAGTTCTTC CASTLGDSYNEQFF TRBV19 NA NA TRBJ2-1
TGTGCCAGCAGCCCCGGTTCAATGGGCAATGAGCAGTTCTTC CASSPGSMGNEQFF TRBV9 NA NA TRBJ2-1
TGTGCCACCAGTCGTGGGGCAAGCTCCTACAATGAGCAGTTCTTC CATSRGASSYNEQFF TRBV15 NA NA TRBJ2-1
TGTGCCAGCAGCTTGAGAGGACCCGACGAGCAGTACTTC CASSLRGPDEQYF TRBV5-4 NA NA TRBJ2-7
TGTGCCAGCTCACCGAGGACTAGCCTGGTTAGCGAGCAGTACTTC CASSPRTSLVSEQYF TRBV18 TRBD2 NA TRBJ2-7
TGTGCCAGCAGTTATGACGGTGAAGCTTTCTTT CASSYDGEAFF TRBV2 NA NA TRBJ1-1
TGTGCCTGGAGTGTACTCAACAGGGCGGGGCAGCCCCAGCATTTT CAWSVLNRAGQPQHF TRBV30 NA NA TRBJ1-5
TGTGCCAGCAGCTTAACACTAGCGGGAGGAGGGAGCACAGATACGCAGTATTTT CASSLTLAGGGSTDTQYF TRBV7-9 TRBD2 NA TRBJ2-3
TGTGCCAGCAGCTTGGGTCCGGAGGAAGAGACCCAGTACTTC CASSLGPEEETQYF TRBV5-6 NA NA TRBJ2-5
TGTGCCAGCAGGGTCGTCGGGACAGGGGATCAGCCCCAGCATTTT CASRVVGTGDQPQHF TRBV2 TRBD1 NA TRBJ1-5
TGTGCCAGCAGGAAGGGGGCAGAGGAGACCCAGTACTTC CASRKGAEETQYF TRBV4-2 TRBD1 once TRBJ2-5
TGTGCCAGCAGCGTAGACAGGGGACAAGAGACCCAGTACTTC CASSVDRGQETQYF TRBV11-2 TRBD1 NA TRBJ2-5
TGTGCCAGCAGCGTGACAGATACGCAGTATTTT CASSVTDTQYF TRBV7-9 NA NA TRBJ2-3
TGTGCCAGCAGTTTAAAGGCCCCCCGGGCGATGAACACTGAAGCTTTCTTT CASSLKAPRAMNTEAFF TRBV27 NA NA TRBJ1-1
TGTGCCGCCGGCGGGGGGCCAGACGGGGTAGGGCCCCAGCATTTT CAAGGGPDGVGPQHF TRBV7-9 NA NA TRBJ1-5
TGTGCCAGCAGCGTAGGGACAGGGGGGACTGGCTACACCTTC CASSVGTGGTGYTF TRBV9 TRBD1 NA TRBJ1-2
TGTGCCTGGGGGGTAGCAGGGGATACGCAGTATTTT CAWGVAGDTQYF TRBV30 NA NA TRBJ2-3
TGTGCCAGCAGCCGCCGGGAGGGGATCCCTGAAGCTTTCTTT CASSRREGIPEAFF TRBV7-8 NA NA TRBJ1-1
TGTGCCAGCAGCTTAGACAGAGCGAACACTGAAGCTTTCTTT CASSLDRANTEAFF TRBV7-9 NA NA TRBJ1-1
TGCGCCAGCAGCTTGAACAGGAGAAGAACCATCTCGAGTGAAAAACTGTTTTTT CASSLNRRRTISSEKLFF TRBV5-1 NA NA TRBJ1-4
TGTGCCAGCTCCCCGCGAAGGGGTCTCAATCAGCCCCAGCATTTT CASSPRRGLNQPQHF TRBV18 NA NA TRBJ1-5
TGTGCCACCAGGACAGGGGCTCCGAACACTGAAGCTTTCTTT CATRTGAPNTEAFF TRBV15 TRBD1 NA TRBJ1-1
TGTGCCAGCAGTGAAGCAGGGGGAGAGACCCAGTACTTC CASSEAGGETQYF TRBV2 NA NA TRBJ2-5
TGTGCCAGCTCACCAGTGGCAGGGACGAACAATGAGCAGTTCTTC CASSPVAGTNNEQFF TRBV18 NA NA TRBJ2-1
TGCGCCAGCAGCAGCTATAATTCACCCCTCCACTTT CASSSYNSPLHF TRBV10-2 NA NA TRBJ1-6
TGTGCCAGCAGCCCGGGTCTAGGGGAAAAACTGTTTTTT CASSPGLGEKLFF TRBV7-9 NA NA TRBJ1-4
TGTGCCAGCAGCTTCAGGATACCAAAGGACTACGAGCAGTACTTC CASSFRIPKDYEQYF TRBV11-2 NA NA TRBJ2-7
TGTGCCAGCAGCTTAGTACTGAGCGGGAGGGGGTACGAGCAGTACTTC CASSLVLSGRGYEQYF TRBV7-9 TRBD2 NA TRBJ2-7